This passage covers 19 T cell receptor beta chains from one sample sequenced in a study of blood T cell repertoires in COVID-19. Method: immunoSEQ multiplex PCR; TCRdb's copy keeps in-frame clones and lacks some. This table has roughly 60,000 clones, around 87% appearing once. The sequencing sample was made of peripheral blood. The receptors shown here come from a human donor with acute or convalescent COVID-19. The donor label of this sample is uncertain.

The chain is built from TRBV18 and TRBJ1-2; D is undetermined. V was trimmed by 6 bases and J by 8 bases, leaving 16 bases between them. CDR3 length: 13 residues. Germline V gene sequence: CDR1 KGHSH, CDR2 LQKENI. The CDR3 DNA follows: TGTGCCAGCTCTTTGGAGACTACGGAGGGCTACACCTTC. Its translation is CASSLETTEGYTF.

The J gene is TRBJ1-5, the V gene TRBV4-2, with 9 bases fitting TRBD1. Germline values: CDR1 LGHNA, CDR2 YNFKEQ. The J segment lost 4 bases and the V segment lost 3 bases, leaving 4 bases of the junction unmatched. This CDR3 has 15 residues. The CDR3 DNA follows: TGTGCCAGCAGCCAGGGACAGGGTTTAAATCAGCCCCAGCATTTT. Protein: CASSQGQGLNQPQHF.

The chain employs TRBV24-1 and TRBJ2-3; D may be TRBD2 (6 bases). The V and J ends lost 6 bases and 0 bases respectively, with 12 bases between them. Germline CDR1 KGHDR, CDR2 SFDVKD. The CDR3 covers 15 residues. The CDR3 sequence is CATSNTAGSTDTQYF. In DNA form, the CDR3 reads TGTGCCACCAGTAATACGGCGGGGAGCACAGATACGCAGTATTTT.

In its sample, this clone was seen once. This chain's CDR3 is CASSTGTGVTDTQYF. CDR3 nucleotide sequence: TGTGCCAGTAGTACGGGGACAGGGGTTACAGATACGCAGTATTTT. The chain recombines TRBV19 with TRBJ2-3; 10 bases align to TRBD1. V shed 4 bases and J 3 bases; nucleotides not matched to a gene: 4. The germline gives CDR1 LNHDA, CDR2 SQIVND (reference sequence). This CDR3 is 15 amino acids long.

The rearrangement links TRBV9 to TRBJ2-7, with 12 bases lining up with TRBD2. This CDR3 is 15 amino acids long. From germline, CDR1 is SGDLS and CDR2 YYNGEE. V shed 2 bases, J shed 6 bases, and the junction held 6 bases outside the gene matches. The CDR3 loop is CASSVGMGLAGEQYF. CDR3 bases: TGTGCCAGCAGCGTGGGGATGGGACTAGCGGGCGAGCAGTACTTC.

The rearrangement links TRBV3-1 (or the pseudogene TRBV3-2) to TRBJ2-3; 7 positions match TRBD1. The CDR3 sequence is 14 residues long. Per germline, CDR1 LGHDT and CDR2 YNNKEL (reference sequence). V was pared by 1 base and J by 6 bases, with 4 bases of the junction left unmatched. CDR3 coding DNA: TGTGCCAGCAGCCAAGTCGACAGGGAGGATACGCAGTATTTT. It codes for CASSQVDREDTQYF.

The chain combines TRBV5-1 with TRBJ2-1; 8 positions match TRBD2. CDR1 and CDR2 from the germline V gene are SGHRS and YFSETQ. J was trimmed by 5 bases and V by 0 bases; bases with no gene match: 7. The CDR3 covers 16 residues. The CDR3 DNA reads TGCGCCAGCAGCTTGGTCCCGGGACTAGGAAACAATGAGCAGTTCTTC. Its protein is CASSLVPGLGNNEQFF.

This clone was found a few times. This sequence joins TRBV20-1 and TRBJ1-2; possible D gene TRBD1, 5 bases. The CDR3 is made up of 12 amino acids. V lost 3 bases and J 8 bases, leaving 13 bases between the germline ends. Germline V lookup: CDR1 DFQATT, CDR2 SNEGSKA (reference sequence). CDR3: CSASWGVEGYTF. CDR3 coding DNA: TGCAGTGCTAGTTGGGGGGTTGAGGGCTACACCTTC.

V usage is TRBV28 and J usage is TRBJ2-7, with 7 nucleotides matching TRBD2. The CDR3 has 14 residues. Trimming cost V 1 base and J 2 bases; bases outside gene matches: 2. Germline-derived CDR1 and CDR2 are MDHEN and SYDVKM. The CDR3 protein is CASSLSGGPYEQYF. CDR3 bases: TGTGCCAGCAGTTTATCGGGGGGACCCTACGAGCAGTACTTC.

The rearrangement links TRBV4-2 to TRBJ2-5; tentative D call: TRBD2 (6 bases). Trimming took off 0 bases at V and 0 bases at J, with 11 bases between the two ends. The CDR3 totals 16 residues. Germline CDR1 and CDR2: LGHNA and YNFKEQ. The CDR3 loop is CASSQERESYQETQYF. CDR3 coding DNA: TGTGCCAGCAGCCAAGAACGGGAGAGCTACCAAGAGACCCAGTACTTC.

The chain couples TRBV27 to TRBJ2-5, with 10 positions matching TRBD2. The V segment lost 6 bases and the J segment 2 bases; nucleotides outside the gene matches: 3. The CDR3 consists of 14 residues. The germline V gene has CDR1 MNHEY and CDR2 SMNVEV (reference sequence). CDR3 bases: TGTGCCAGCAGGCTAGCGGGAGTACAAGAGACCCAGTACTTC. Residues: CASRLAGVQETQYF.

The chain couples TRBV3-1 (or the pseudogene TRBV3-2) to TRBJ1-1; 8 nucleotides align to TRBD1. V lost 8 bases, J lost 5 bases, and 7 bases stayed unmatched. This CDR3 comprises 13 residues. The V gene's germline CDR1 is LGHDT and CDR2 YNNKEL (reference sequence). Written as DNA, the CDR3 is TGTGCCAGCGGGGACAGGCGATATACTGAAGCTTTCTTT. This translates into CASGDRRYTEAFF.

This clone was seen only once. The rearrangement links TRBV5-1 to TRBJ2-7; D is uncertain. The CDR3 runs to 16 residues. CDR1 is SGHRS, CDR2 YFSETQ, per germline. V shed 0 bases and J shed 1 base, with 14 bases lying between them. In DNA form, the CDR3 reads TGCGCCAGCAGCTTGGATGGGCCTGGAAATTCCTACGAGCAGTACGTC. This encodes CASSLDGPGNSYEQYV.

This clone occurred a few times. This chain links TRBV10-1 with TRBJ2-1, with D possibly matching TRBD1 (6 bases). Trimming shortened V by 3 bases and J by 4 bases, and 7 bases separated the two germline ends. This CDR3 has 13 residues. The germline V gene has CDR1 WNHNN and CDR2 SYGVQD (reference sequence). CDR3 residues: CASSERGYNEQFF. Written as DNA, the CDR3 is TGCGCCAGCAGTGAAAGGGGGTACAATGAGCAGTTCTTC.

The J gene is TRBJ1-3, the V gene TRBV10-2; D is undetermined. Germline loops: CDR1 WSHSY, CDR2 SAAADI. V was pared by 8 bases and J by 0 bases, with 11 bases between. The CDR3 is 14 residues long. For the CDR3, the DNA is TGCGCCAGCGGAGACTTGTACTCTGGAAACACCATATATTTT. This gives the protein CASGDLYSGNTIYF.

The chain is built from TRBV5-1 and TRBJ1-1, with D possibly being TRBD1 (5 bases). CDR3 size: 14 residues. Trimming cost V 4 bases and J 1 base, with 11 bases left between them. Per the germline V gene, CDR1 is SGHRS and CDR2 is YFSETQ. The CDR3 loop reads CASSIDRGNTEAFF. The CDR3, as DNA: TGCGCCAGCAGCATTGACAGAGGGAACACTGAAGCTTTCTTT.

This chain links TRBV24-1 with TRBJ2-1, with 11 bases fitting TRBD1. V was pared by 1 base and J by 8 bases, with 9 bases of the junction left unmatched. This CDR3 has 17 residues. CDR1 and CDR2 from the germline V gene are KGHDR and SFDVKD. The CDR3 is CATSDFTGTGGRYEQFF. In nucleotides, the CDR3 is TGTGCCACCAGTGATTTCACCGGGACAGGGGGGAGGTATGAGCAGTTCTTC.

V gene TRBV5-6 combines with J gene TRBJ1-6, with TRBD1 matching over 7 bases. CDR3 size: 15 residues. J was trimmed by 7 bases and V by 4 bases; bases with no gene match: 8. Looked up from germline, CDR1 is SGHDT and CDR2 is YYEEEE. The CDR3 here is CASSPRDRDNSPLHF. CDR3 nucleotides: TGTGCCAGCAGCCCGCGAGACAGGGACAATTCACCCCTCCACTTT.

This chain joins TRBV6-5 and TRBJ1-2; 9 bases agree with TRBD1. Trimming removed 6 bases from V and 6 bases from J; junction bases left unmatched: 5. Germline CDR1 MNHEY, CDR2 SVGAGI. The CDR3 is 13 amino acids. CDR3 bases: TGTGCCAGCAGAAGGGGACAGGGCGATGGCTACACCTTC. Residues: CASRRGQGDGYTF.